The sequence of this T cell receptor beta chain was determined in a study of T cells in Graves' hyperthyroidism and ophthalmopathy. Study-level background: Blood from the periphery was taken at initial diagnosis, before any treatment. Study-level findings and limits: Most thyroid clonotypes expanded above 0.001 were also detected in blood.

Amplified TCR beta CDR3 regions came from RNA transcripts. The TCR CDR3 was amplified in a first-round RT-PCR using the HTBI primer set. Each CDR3 protein is one row after TCRdb ran MiXCR on the multiplex PCR reads. The repertoire holds roughly 700,000 distinct CDR3 sequences, with 30% to 40% as singletons. Between the trimmed V and J ends, which lost 11 bases and 2 bases, there was a span of 16 bases. This CDR3 contains 13 residues. Germline lookup yields CDR1 SNHLY and CDR2 FYNNEI. On this clonotype: The antigen remains undetermined.

Fresh peripheral blood, 10 ml, was the source of the PBMCs. This sequence originates from a middle-aged woman with Graves' hyperthyroidism. The chain is built from TRBV2 and TRBJ2-7; D uncertain. Sequenced sample: blood. In DNA form, the CDR3 reads TGTGCCTCCGGTCTGAGCAGCCCCTACGAGCAGTACTTC. Translated: CASGLSSPYEQYF.